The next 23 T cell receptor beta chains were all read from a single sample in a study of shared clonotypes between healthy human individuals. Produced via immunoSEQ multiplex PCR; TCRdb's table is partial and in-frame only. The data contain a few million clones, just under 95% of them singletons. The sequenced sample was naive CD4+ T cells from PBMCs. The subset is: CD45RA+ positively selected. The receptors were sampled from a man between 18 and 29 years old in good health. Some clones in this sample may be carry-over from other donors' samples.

DNA of the CDR3: TGTGCCAGCTCACCACCTCGCCTAGCGGGATGGGGTGAGCAGTTCTTC. It specifies CASSPPRLAGWGEQFF. The J gene is TRBJ2-1, the V gene TRBV18; 9 bases align to TRBD2. CDR3 length: 16 amino acids. Germline CDR1 reads KGHSH; CDR2 reads LQKENI. V gave up 0 bases and J gave up 9 bases; unmatched junction bases: 9.

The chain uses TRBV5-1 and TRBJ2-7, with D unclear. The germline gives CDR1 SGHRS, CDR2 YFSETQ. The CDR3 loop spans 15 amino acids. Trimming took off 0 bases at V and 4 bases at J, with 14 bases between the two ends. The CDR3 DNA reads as TGCGCCAGCAGCTTGGAGGGAACCCTTTCTTACGAGCAGTACTTC. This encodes CASSLEGTLSYEQYF.

The chain's CDR3 is CASSLYPSGNQPQHF. For the CDR3, the DNA is TGTGCCAGCAGTTTATACCCTAGTGGCAATCAGCCCCAGCATTTT. The chain uses TRBV28 and TRBJ1-5; D is undetermined. The CDR3 sequence is 15 residues long. The germline gives CDR1 MDHEN, CDR2 SYDVKM. V dropped 1 base and J dropped 2 bases, with 9 bases sitting between them.

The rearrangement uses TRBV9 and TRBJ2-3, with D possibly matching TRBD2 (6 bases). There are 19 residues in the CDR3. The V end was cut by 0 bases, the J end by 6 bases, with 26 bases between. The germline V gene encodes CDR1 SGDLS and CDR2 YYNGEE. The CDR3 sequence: CASSVGRSGGNLLYDTQYF. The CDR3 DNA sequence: TGTGCCAGCAGCGTAGGACGGAGTGGGGGGAATCTCCTCTATGATACGCAGTATTTT.

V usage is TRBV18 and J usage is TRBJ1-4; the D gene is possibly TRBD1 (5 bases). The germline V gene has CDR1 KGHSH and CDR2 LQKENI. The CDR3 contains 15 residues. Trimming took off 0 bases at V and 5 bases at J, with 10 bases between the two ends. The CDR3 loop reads CASSPPGLQNEKLFF. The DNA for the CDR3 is TGTGCCAGCTCACCACCGGGACTCCAAAATGAAAAACTGTTTTTT.

The CDR3 nucleotides read TGCGCCAGCAGCCAAGATGAATATTGGACTGAAGCTTTCTTT. It yields the protein CASSQDEYWTEAFF. The genes are TRBV4-1 and TRBJ1-1; D unclear. Germline V gene data show CDR1 as MGHRA and CDR2 as YSYEKL. V was pared by 0 bases and J by 5 bases, with 10 bases between. The CDR3 contains 14 residues.

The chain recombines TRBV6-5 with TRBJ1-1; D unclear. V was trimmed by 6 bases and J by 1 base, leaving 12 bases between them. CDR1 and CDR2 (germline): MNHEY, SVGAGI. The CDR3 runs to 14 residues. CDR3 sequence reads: CASSRLGSNTEAFF. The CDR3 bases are TGTGCCAGCAGCCGCCTGGGCTCGAACACTGAAGCTTTCTTT.

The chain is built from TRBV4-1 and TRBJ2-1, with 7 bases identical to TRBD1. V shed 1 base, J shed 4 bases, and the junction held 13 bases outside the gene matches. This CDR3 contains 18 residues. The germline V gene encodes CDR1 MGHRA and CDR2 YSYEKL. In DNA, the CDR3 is TGCGCCAGCAGCCAAGGAGGGGGCGTGACAGGGCTATACAATGAGCAGTTCTTC. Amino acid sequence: CASSQGGGVTGLYNEQFF.

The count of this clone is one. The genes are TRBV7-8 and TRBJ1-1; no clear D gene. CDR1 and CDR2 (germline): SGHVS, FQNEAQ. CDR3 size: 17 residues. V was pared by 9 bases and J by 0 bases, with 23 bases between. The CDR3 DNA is TGTGCCAGTAAAAAATCAGGTTTTTGGGAGATGAACACTGAAGCTTTCTTT. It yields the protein CASKKSGFWEMNTEAFF.

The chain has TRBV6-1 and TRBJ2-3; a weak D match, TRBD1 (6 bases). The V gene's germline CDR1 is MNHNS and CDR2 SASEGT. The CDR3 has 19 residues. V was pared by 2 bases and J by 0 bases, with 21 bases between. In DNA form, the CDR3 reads TGTGCCAGCAGTGAATACCCCCACCTGACAGGCGGGAGCACAGATACGCAGTATTTT. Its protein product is CASSEYPHLTGGSTDTQYF.

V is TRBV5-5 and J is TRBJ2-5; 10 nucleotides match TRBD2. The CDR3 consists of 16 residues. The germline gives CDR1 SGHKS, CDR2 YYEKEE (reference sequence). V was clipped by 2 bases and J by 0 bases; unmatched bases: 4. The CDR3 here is CASSFWTSGNQETQYF. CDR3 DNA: TGTGCCAGCAGCTTTTGGACTAGCGGCAACCAAGAGACCCAGTACTTC.

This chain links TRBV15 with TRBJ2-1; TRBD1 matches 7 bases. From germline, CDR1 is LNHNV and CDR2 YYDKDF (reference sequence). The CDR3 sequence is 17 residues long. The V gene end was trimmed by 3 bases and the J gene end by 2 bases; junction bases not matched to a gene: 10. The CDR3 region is CATSSAYGTAAYNEQFF. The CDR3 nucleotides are TGTGCCACCAGCAGCGCCTACGGGACAGCAGCCTACAATGAGCAGTTCTTC.

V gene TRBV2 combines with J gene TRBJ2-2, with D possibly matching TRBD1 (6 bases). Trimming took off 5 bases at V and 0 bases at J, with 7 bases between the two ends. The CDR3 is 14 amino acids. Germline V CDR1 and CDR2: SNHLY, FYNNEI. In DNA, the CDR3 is TGTGCCAGCAGTAGGACAGCGAACACCGGGGAGCTGTTTTTT. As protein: CASSRTANTGELFF.

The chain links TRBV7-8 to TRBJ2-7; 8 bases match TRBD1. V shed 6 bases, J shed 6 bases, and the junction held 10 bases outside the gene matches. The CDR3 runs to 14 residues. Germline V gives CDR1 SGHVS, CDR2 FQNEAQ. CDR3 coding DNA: TGTGCCAGCAGTCTAAACAGGGGGTGGGGCGAGCAGTACTTC. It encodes CASSLNRGWGEQYF.

CDR3 bases: TGTGCCAGCACCGGAGGACAGGGCGGCCAGCCCCAGCATTTT. Translating it yields CASTGGQGGQPQHF. V usage is TRBV2 and J usage is TRBJ1-5; 8 bases are a match to TRBD1. Germline CDR1 is SNHLY and CDR2 is FYNNEI. The CDR3 consists of 14 residues. Trimming removed 7 bases from V and 7 bases from J; junction bases left unmatched: 9.

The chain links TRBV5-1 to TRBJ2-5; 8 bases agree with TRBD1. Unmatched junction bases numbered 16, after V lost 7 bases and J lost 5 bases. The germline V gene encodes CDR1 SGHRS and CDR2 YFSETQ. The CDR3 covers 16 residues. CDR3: CASVALPGGESETQYF. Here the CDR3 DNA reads TGCGCCAGCGTCGCGTTACCAGGGGGCGAATCGGAGACCCAGTACTTC.

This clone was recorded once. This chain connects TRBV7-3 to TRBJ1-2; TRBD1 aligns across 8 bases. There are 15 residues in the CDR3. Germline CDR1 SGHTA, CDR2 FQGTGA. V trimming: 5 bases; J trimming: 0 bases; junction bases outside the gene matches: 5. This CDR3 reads CASSPGQGSNYGYTF. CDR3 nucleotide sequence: TGTGCCAGCAGCCCCGGACAGGGATCTAACTATGGCTACACCTTC. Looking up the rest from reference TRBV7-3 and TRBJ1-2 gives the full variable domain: GAGVSQTPSNKVTEKGKYVELRCDPISGHTALYWYRQSLGQGPEFLIYFQGTGAADDSGLPNDRFFAVRPEGSVSTLKIQRTERGDSAVYLCASSPGQGSNYGYTFGSGTRLTVV.

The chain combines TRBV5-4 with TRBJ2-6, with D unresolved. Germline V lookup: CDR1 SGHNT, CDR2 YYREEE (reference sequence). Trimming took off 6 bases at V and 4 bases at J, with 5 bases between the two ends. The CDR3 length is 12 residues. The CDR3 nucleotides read TGTGCCAGCATAGGCGGGGCCAACGTCCTGACTTTC. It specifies CASIGGANVLTF.

The CDR3 reads CASSLERAVRGTQYF. CDR3 bases: TGTGCCAGCAGCTTAGAACGGGCCGTCAGGGGGACCCAGTACTTC. The chain has TRBV7-8 and TRBJ2-5; D perhaps matches TRBD1 (6 bases). The CDR3 spans 15 residues. Looked up from germline, CDR1 is SGHVS and CDR2 is FQNEAQ. Trimming cost V 1 base and J 7 bases, with 16 bases left between them.

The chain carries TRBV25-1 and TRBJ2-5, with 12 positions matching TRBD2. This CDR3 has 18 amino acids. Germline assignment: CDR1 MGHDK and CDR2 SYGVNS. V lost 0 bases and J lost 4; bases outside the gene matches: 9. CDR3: CASSEYTASGRARETQYF. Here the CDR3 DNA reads TGTGCCAGCAGTGAATATACGGCTAGCGGGAGGGCCCGAGAGACCCAGTACTTC.

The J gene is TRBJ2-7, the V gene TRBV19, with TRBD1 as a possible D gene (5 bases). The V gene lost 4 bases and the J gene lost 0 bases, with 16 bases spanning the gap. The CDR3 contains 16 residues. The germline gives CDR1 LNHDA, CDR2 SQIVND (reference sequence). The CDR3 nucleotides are TGTGCCAGTAGTACTACCCTAGGGGTCTCCTCCTACGAGCAGTACTTC. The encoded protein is CASSTTLGVSSYEQYF.

The CDR3 nucleotides are TGTGCCAGCAGCCTGGGTCGGGTGGAAGACTATGGCTACACCTTC. Its translation is CASSLGRVEDYGYTF. This chain links TRBV4-2 with TRBJ1-2; no clear D. Germline V gene sequence: CDR1 LGHNA, CDR2 YNFKEQ. Trimming took off 4 bases at V and 3 bases at J, with 15 bases between the two ends. The CDR3 length is 15 residues.

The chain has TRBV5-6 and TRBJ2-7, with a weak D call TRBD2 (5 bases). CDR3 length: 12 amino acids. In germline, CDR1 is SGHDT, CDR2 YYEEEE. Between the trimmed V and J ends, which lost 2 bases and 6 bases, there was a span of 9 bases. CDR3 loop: CASSFSEGEQYF. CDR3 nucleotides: TGTGCCAGCAGCTTCTCCGAGGGCGAGCAGTACTTC.